The next 21 T cell receptor beta chains were all read from a single sample in a study of shared clonotypes between healthy human individuals (dated by TCRdb to 2018 to 2020). The library was built by means of the immunoSEQ multiplex PCR assay. This immuneACCESS table, as held by TCRdb, lists in-frame sequences with V and J called but not all clones. Of the missing ones, under half trace to an unresolved V gene in checked studies; the others have no known cause. The sample data list approximately 940,000 clones, and more than 75% of these were observed just once. Jointly, the top ten make up about 1.5% of the sample. The sample consisted of memory CD4+ T cells sorted from blood. The cell subset or site label of this sample denotes: CD45RA-negative fraction. The source is a man between 18 and 29 years old in good health.

The V gene is TRBV5-4, the J gene TRBJ2-3; TRBD2 aligns across 13 bases. CDR1 is SGHNT and CDR2 is YYREEE in the germline V gene (reference sequence). There are 16 residues in the CDR3. The junction had 8 bases not matched to a gene; V was cut back by 4 bases and J by 6 bases. The CDR3 nucleotides read TGTGCCAGCAGCCCAGGGACTAGCGGGAAATCGGATACGCAGTATTTT. It is translated as CASSPGTSGKSDTQYF.

This clone is a singleton in its sample. This chain connects TRBV20-1 to TRBJ1-6, with 8 bases lining up with TRBD1. The CDR3 covers 11 residues. The J segment lost 15 bases and the V segment lost 6 bases, leaving 7 bases of the junction unmatched. CDR1 and CDR2 (germline): DFQATT, SNEGSKA (reference sequence). This CDR3 reads CSAKLDRDLHF. In DNA form, the CDR3 reads TGCAGTGCGAAACTGGACAGGGACCTCCACTTT.

The chain carries TRBV6-5 and TRBJ2-1, with 13 positions matching TRBD2. The germline CDR1 and CDR2 sequences are MNHEY and SVGAGI. The CDR3 length is 15 residues. The V and J ends lost 4 bases and 5 bases, in that order; junction bases with no gene match: 2. CDR3 in amino acids: CASSLGTSGNNEQFF. CDR3 in DNA: TGTGCCAGCAGTTTGGGGACTAGCGGGAACAATGAGCAGTTCTTC.

Concerning this clone: Germline and junction disagree at one end, which may indicate a read error. The CDR3 here is CASSQDLSGKDIHYF. CDR3 bases: TGCGCCAGCAGCCAAGATCTCAGCGGGAAAGACATTCATTACTTC. V and J are TRBV4-3 and TRBJ2-4; 7 bases match TRBD2. The CDR3 extends over 15 amino acids. In germline, CDR1 is LGHNA, CDR2 YSLEER.

This sequence joins TRBV7-2 and TRBJ2-5; 8 bases line up with TRBD2. This CDR3 contains 14 residues. In germline, CDR1 is SGHTA, CDR2 FQGNSA. Trimming took 5 bases from V and 1 from J; bases not matched to a gene: 3. CDR3 sequence reads: CASSPLAAQETQYF. The CDR3 bases are TGTGCCAGCAGCCCACTAGCGGCCCAAGAGACCCAGTACTTC.

The CDR3 reads CASSPPLGGANVLTF. The CDR3 nucleotides are TGCGCCAGCAGCCCACCATTGGGTGGGGCCAACGTCCTGACTTTC. This chain uses TRBV5-1 with TRBJ2-6, with D hard to call. This CDR3 has 15 residues. With 4 bases removed from V and 3 bases from J, the gap between germline ends came to 11 bases. The germline V gene has CDR1 SGHRS and CDR2 YFSETQ. Supplemented by reference TRBV5-1 and TRBJ2-6, the full variable domain reads KAGVTQTPRYLIKTRGQQVTLSCSPISGHRSVSWYQQTPGQGLQFLFEYFSETQRNKGNFPGRFSGRQFSNSRSEMNVSTLELGDSALYLCASSPPLGGANVLTFGAGSRLTVL.

V is TRBV4-3 and J is TRBJ1-2, with D unresolved. The CDR3 has 13 residues. Germline V CDR1 and CDR2: LGHNA, YSLEER. The V end was cut by 0 bases, the J end by 5 bases, with 7 bases between. The CDR3 DNA follows: TGCGCCAGCAGCCAAGAATCCCCATATGGCTACACCTTC. Amino acid sequence: CASSQESPYGYTF.

This sequence joins TRBV5-5 and TRBJ2-7, with D unresolved. This CDR3 is 12 amino acids long. V shed 3 bases and J shed 0 bases, with 4 bases lying between them. Germline V lookup: CDR1 SGHKS, CDR2 YYEKEE (reference sequence). The CDR3 reads CASSSNSYEQYF. The CDR3 DNA follows: TGTGCCAGCAGCTCCAACTCCTACGAGCAGTACTTC. Full variable domain (remainder filled in from reference TRBV5-5 and TRBJ2-7): DAGVTQSPTHLIKTRGQQVTLRCSPISGHKSVSWYQQVLGQGPQFIFQYYEKEERGRGNFPDRFSARQFPNYSSELNVNALLLGDSALYLCASSSNSYEQYFGPGTRLTVT.

The V gene is TRBV5-1, the J gene TRBJ2-7; TRBD1 is a possible D gene (6 bases). The germline V gene has CDR1 SGHRS and CDR2 YFSETQ. The CDR3 consists of 15 residues. Trimming shortened V by 4 bases and J by 2 bases, and 16 bases separated the two germline ends. CDR3 nucleotides: TGCGCCAGCAGCGAGGGCACAGGGATCGCCTACGAGCAGTACTTC. Translated, it gives CASSEGTGIAYEQYF.

The chain links TRBV6-5 to TRBJ2-7, with TRBD2 matching over 9 bases. CDR1 is MNHEY, CDR2 SVGAGI, per germline. Trimming at V came to 6 bases and at J to 0 bases, leaving 6 bases not matched to a gene. The CDR3 is 15 residues long. CDR3 sequence (DNA): TGTGCCAGCAGCATCAGCGGGGGGACCTCCTACGAGCAGTACTTC. Protein sequence: CASSISGGTSYEQYF.

This chain uses TRBV5-1 with TRBJ2-7; 10 bases fit TRBD1. V was pared by 1 base and J by 3 bases, with 10 bases of the junction left unmatched. This CDR3 has 17 residues. The V gene's germline CDR1 is SGHRS and CDR2 YFSETQ. Here the CDR3 reads CASSLSFGTGDLYEQYF. The CDR3 region has the DNA TGCGCCAGCAGCTTGAGTTTCGGGACAGGGGATCTCTACGAGCAGTACTTC.

The rearrangement uses TRBV6-5 and TRBJ2-7, with TRBD2 identical over 8 bases. V was clipped by 5 bases and J by 3 bases; unmatched bases: 6. The germline CDR1 and CDR2 sequences are MNHEY and SVGAGI. The CDR3 totals 14 residues. The chain's CDR3 is CASSTGTSIYEQYF. CDR3 in DNA: TGTGCCAGCAGTACCGGGACTAGTATCTACGAGCAGTACTTC.

This clone showed up just once. The chain uses TRBV5-4 and TRBJ1-5; weak D call: TRBD1 (5 bases). Trimming pared 3 bases from V and 0 bases from J, leaving 7 bases between. This CDR3 is built from 14 residues. CDR1 is SGHNT, CDR2 YYREEE, per germline (reference sequence). CDR3 residues: CASSSGGSNQPQHF. In nucleotides, the CDR3 is TGTGCCAGCAGCTCTGGGGGTAGCAATCAGCCCCAGCATTTT. Full variable domain (missing parts from reference TRBV5-4 and TRBJ1-5): ETGVTQSPTHLIKTRGQQVTLRCSSQSGHNTVSWYQQALGQGPQFIFQYYREEENGRGNFPPRFSGLQFPNYSSELNVNALELDDSALYLCASSSGGSNQPQHFGDGTRLSIL.

This rearrangement joins TRBV28 to TRBJ1-2, with a possible D match to TRBD1 (6 bases). The CDR3 extends over 13 amino acids. Trimming took off 8 bases at V and 4 bases at J, with 14 bases between the two ends. Germline V lookup: CDR1 MDHEN, CDR2 SYDVKM. The CDR3 spells CASAIQGFYGYTF. The CDR3 DNA is TGTGCCAGCGCGATACAGGGTTTCTATGGCTACACCTTC.

The chain couples TRBV2 to TRBJ2-3; 10 nucleotides align to TRBD2. Trimming cost V 8 bases and J 2 bases; bases outside gene matches: 13. In germline, CDR1 is SNHLY, CDR2 FYNNEI. The CDR3 extends over 17 amino acids. Here the CDR3 DNA reads TGTGCCAGCGCGACTAGCGGGCCGGGAGGGCCCACAGATACGCAGTATTTT. This translates into CASATSGPGGPTDTQYF.

This clone was observed a few times. Other DNA sequences in this specimen translate into the identical CDR3. This chain connects TRBV14 to TRBJ1-1; a weak D match, TRBD1 (5 bases). The length of the CDR3 is 13 residues. Trimming took off 4 bases at V and 5 bases at J, with 11 bases between the two ends. Per germline, CDR1 SGHDN and CDR2 FVKESK. The CDR3 bases are TGTGCCAGCAGCCGCCAGGGTGGGACTGAAGCTTTCTTT. This sequence encodes CASSRQGGTEAFF.

The chain links TRBV28 to TRBJ1-2; D is uncertain. The CDR3 covers 12 residues. CDR1 and CDR2 (germline): MDHEN, SYDVKM. V was cut by 8 bases and J by 8 bases, with 15 bases left in between. CDR3 in DNA: TGTGCCAGCCGGTCGGCGTTTGTAGGCTACACCTTC. Protein: CASRSAFVGYTF.

This clone was observed many times. This may be a read error, as it is one base from a much larger clone. The identical CDR3 is also encoded by other nucleotide sequences in the sample. V is TRBV18 and J is TRBJ1-5, with 7 nucleotides matching TRBD1. The CDR3 sequence is 14 residues long. Losses at the gene ends were 3 bases for V and 3 bases for J; bases not matched to a gene: 2. Germline assignment: CDR1 KGHSH and CDR2 LQKENI. The DNA for the CDR3 is TGTGCCAGCTCACCGGGACAGCCCAATCAGCCCCAGCATTTT. Protein product: CASSPGQPNQPQHF.

The CDR3 DNA reads as TGTGCCAGCAGCCCGATAGGGACAGGGGGCGCGACCGGGGAGCTGTTTTTT. Encoded protein: CASSPIGTGGATGELFF. This chain joins TRBV5-6 and TRBJ2-2; 12 nucleotides match TRBD1. Per germline, CDR1 SGHDT and CDR2 YYEEEE. The CDR3 is made up of 17 amino acids. V shed 4 bases and J 5 bases; nucleotides not matched to a gene: 9.

This rearrangement joins TRBV6-1 to TRBJ1-1; D gene unclear. The V gene's germline CDR1 is MNHNS and CDR2 SASEGT. This CDR3 has 14 residues. Trimming pared 7 bases from V and 1 base from J, leaving 13 bases between. As DNA, the CDR3 is TGTGCCAGCATCACGGGCACCAAGAACACTGAAGCTTTCTTT. It codes for CASITGTKNTEAFF.

The gene calls are TRBV2 and TRBJ2-7; D gene unclear. The CDR3 is 14 amino acids. In germline, CDR1 is SNHLY, CDR2 FYNNEI. With 9 bases removed from V and 0 bases from J, the gap between germline ends came to 15 bases. In DNA, the CDR3 is TGTGCCAGTACGCCGTGGAGCGACTCCTACGAGCAGTACTTC. Translation gives CASTPWSDSYEQYF.